This T cell receptor (beta chain) derives from a study of T-cell reconstitution after alpha-beta-depleted transplantation in children. Researchers prepared the TCRbeta library using unique molecular identifiers, the study reports. MiXCR, applied by TCRdb to the PCR reads, yields one record per CDR3 protein. The sample holds hundreds of thousands of distinct CDR3 sequences, around a third seen once. This clonotype was seen a handful of times. V lost 0 bases, J lost 2 bases, and 14 bases lay in between. This CDR3 is built from 16 residues. Per the germline V gene, CDR1 is SGHNT and CDR2 is YYREEE (reference sequence).

The clonotype comes from a human donor who donated a stem cell graft to a child with aplastic anemia. The chain has TRBV5-4 and TRBJ1-1, with D unclear. The sequencing used PBMCs from the stem cell graft donor, collected from the stem cell graft. The CDR3 loop reads CASSLESGVLNTEAFF. The CDR3, as DNA: TGTGCCAGCAGCTTGGAGTCCGGGGTTTTAAACACTGAAGCTTTCTTT.